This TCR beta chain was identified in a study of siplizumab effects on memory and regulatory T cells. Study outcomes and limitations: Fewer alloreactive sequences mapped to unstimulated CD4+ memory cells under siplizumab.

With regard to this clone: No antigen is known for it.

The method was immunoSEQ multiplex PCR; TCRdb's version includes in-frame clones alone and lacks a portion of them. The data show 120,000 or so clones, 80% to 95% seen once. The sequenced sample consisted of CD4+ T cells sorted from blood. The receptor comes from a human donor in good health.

Here the CDR3 reads CASSSGQGDEAFF. CDR3 bases: TGTGCCAGCAGTTCGGGACAGGGAGATGAAGCTTTCTTT. This sequence joins TRBV6-5 and TRBJ1-1; 9 bases line up with TRBD1. Losses at the gene ends were 4 bases for V and 7 bases for J; bases not matched to a gene: 4. The CDR3 sequence is 13 residues long. Germline CDR1 and CDR2: MNHEY and SVGAGI.